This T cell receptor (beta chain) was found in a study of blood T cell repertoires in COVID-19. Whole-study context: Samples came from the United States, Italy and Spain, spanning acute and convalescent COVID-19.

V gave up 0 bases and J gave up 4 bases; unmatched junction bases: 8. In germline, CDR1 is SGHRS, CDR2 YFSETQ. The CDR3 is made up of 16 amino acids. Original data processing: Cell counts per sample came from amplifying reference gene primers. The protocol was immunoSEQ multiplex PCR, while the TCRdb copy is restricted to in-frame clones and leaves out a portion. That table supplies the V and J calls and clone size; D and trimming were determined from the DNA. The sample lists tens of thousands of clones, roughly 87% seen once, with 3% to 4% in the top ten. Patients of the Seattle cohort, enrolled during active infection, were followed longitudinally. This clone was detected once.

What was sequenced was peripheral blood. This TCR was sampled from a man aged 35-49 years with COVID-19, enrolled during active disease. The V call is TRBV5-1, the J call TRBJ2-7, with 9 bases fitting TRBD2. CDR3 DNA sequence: TGCGCCAGCAGCTTGGGAGGTAGCGGGAGCTCGTACGAGCAGTACTTC. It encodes CASSLGGSGSSYEQYF.